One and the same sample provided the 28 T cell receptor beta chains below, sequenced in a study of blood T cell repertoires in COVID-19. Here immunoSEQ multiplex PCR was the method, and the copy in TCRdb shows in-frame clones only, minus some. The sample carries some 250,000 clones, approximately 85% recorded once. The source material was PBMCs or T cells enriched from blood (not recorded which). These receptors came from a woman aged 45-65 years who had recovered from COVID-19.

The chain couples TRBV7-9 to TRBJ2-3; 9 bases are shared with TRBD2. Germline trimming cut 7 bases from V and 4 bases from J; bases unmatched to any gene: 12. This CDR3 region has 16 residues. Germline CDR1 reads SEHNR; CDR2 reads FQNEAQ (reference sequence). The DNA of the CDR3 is TGTGCCAGCACCCCTAACGCGGGAGGGCCACCAGATACGCAGTATTTT. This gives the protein CASTPNAGGPPDTQYF.

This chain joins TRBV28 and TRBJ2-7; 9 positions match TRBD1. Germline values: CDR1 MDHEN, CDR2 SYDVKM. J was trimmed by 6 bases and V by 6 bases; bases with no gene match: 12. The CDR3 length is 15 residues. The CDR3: CASSQPGQGFGEQYF. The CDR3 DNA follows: TGTGCCAGCAGCCAACCGGGACAGGGCTTCGGCGAGCAGTACTTC.

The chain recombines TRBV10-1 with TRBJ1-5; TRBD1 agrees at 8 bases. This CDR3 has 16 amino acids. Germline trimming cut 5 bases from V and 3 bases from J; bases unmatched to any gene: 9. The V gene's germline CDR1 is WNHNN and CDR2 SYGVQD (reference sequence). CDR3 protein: CASSRGQGAPNQPQHF. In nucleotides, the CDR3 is TGCGCCAGCAGTCGGGGCCAGGGGGCCCCCAATCAGCCCCAGCATTTT.

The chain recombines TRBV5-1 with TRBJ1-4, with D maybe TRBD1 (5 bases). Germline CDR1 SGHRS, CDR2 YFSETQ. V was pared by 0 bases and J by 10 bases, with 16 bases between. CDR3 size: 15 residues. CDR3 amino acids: CASSLAFGGDAKLFF. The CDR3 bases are TGCGCCAGCAGCTTGGCCTTCGGGGGGGACGCAAAACTGTTTTTT.

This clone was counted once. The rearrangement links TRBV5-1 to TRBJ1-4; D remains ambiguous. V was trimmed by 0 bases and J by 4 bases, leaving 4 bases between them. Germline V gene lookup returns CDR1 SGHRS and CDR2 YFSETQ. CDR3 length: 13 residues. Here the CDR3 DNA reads TGCGCCAGCAGCTTGGGCAGTAATGAAAAACTGTTTTTT. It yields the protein CASSLGSNEKLFF.

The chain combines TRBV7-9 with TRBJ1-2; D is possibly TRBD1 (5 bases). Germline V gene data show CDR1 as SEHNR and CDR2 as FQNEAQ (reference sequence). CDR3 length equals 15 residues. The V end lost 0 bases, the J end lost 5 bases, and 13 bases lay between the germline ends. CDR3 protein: CASSLAWGSPYGYTF. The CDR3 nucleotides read TGTGCCAGCAGCTTAGCGTGGGGCAGTCCATATGGCTACACCTTC.

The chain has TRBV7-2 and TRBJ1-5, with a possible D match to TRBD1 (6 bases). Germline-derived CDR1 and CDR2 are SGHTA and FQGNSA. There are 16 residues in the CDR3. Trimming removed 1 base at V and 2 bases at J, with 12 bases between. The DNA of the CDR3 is TGTGCCAGCAGCTTAGATCGCAGGGGCCGCAATCAGCCCCAGCATTTT. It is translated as CASSLDRRGRNQPQHF.

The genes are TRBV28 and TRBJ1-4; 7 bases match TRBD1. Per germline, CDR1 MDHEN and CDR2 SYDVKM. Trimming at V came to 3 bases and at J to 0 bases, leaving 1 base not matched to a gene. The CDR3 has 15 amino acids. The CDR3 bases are TGTGCCAGCAGTTTCAGGGGGGCAACTAATGAAAAACTGTTTTTT. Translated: CASSFRGATNEKLFF. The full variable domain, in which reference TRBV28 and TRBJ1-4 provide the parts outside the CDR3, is DVKVTQSSRYLVKRTGEKVFLECVQDMDHENMFWYRQDPGLGLRLIYFSYDVKMKEKGDIPEGYSVSREKKERFSLILESASTNQTSMYLCASSFRGATNEKLFFGSGTQLSVL.

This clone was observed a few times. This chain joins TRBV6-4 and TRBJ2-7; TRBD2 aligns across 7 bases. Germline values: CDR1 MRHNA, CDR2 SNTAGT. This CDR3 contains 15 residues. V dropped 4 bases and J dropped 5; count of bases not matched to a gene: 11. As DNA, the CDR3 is TGTGCCAGCAGTGCAGACGAGGGAGGGCCAAACGAGCAGTACTTC. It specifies CASSADEGGPNEQYF.

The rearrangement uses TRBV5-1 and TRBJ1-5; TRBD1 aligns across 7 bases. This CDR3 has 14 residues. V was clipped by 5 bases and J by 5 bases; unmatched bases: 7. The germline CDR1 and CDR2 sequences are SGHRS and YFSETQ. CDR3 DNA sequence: TGCGCCAGCAGTCCGGGACAGCCCGATCAGCCCCAGCATTTT. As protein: CASSPGQPDQPQHF. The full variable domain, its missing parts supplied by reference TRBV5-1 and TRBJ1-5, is KAGVTQTPRYLIKTRGQQVTLSCSPISGHRSVSWYQQTPGQGLQFLFEYFSETQRNKGNFPGRFSGRQFSNSRSEMNVSTLELGDSALYLCASSPGQPDQPQHFGDGTRLSIL.

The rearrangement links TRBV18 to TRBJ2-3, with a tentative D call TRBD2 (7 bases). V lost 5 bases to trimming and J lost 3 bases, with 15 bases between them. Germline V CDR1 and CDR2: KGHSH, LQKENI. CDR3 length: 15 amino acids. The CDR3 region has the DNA TGTGCCAGCTCATCCCGGGGAGGGACAACAGATACGCAGTATTTT. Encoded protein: CASSSRGGTTDTQYF.

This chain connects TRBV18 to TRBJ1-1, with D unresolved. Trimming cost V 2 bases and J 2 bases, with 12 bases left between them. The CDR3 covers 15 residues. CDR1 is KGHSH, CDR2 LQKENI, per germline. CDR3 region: CASSPVKSGNTEAFF. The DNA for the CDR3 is TGTGCCAGCTCACCAGTAAAGTCCGGTAACACTGAAGCTTTCTTT. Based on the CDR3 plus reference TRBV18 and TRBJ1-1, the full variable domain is NAGVMQNPRHLVRRRGQEARLRCSPMKGHSHVYWYRQLPEEGLKFMVYLQKENIIDESGMPKERFSAEFPKEGPSILRIQQVVRGDSAAYFCASSPVKSGNTEAFFGQGTRLTVV.

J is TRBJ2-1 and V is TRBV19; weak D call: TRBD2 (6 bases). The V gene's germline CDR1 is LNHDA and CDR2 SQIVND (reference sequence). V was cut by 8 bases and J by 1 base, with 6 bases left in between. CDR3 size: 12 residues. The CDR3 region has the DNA TGTGCCAGTGGGACTTCCTACAATGAGCAGTTCTTC. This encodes CASGTSYNEQFF.

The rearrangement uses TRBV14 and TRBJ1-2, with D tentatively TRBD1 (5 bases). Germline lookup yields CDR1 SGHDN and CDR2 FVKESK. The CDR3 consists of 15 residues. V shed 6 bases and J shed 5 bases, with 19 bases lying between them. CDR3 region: CASSHTPGTLYGYTF. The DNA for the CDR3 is TGTGCCAGCAGTCATACTCCGGGGACTTTATATGGCTACACCTTC.

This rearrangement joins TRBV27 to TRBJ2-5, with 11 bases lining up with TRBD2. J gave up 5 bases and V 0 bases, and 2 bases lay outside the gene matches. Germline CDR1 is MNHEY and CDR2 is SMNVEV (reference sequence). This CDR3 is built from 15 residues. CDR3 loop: CASSLSASGGETQYF. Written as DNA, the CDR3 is TGTGCCAGCAGTTTATCGGCTAGCGGGGGGGAGACCCAGTACTTC.

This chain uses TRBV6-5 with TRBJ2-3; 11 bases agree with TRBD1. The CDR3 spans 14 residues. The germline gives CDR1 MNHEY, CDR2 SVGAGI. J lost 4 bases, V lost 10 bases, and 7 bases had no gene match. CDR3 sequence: CATGQGAKADTQYF. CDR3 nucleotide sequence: TGTGCCACTGGACAGGGGGCGAAGGCAGATACGCAGTATTTT.

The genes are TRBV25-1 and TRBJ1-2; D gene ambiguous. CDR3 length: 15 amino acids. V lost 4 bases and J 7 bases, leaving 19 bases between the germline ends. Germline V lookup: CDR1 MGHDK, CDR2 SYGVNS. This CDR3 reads CASSGAPLRIPGYTF. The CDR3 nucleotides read TGTGCCAGCAGTGGGGCCCCATTACGAATCCCTGGCTACACCTTC.

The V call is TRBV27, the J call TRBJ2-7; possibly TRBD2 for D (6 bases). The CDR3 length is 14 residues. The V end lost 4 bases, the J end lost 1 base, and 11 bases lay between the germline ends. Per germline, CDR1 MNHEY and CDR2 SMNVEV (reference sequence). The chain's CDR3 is CASSSGRESYEQYF. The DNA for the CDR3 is TGTGCCAGCAGTTCCGGACGGGAGTCCTACGAGCAGTACTTC.

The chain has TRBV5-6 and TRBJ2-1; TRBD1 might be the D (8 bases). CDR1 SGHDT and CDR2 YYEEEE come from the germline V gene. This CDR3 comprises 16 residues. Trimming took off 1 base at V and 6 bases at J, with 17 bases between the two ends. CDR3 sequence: CASSLRRTGRVNEQFF. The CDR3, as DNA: TGTGCCAGCAGCTTGAGGCGGACAGGGAGGGTCAATGAGCAGTTCTTC.

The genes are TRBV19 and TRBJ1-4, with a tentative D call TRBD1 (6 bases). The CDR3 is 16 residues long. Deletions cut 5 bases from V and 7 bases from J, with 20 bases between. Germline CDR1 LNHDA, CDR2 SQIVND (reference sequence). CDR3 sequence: CASSSRGGGRGEKLFF. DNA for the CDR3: TGTGCCAGTAGTTCCCGCGGCGGGGGGCGTGGTGAAAAACTGTTTTTT.

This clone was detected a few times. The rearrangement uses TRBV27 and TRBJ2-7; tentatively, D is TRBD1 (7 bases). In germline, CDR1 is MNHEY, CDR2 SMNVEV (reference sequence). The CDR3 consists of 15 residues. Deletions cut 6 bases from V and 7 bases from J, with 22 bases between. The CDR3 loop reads CASRGGGTAGGEQYF. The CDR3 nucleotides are TGTGCCAGCAGAGGCGGCGGGACAGCGGGCGGAGAGCAGTACTTC.

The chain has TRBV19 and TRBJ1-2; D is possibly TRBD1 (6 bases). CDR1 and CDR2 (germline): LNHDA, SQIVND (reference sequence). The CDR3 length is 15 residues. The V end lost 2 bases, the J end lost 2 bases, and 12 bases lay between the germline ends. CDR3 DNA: TGTGCCAGTAGTATAATCGGACAGCTGAACTATGGCTACACCTTC. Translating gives CASSIIGQLNYGYTF.

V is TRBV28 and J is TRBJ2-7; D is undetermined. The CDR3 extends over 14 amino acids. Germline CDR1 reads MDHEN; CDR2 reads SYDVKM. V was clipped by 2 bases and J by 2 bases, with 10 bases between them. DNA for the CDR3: TGTGCCAGCAGTTTAAGACTTGGAGCCTACGAGCAGTACTTC. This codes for CASSLRLGAYEQYF.

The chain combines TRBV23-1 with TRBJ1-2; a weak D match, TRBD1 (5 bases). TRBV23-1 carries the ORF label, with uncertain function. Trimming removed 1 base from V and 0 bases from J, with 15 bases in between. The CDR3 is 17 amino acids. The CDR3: CASSQCIRQRPNYGYTF. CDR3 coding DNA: TGCGCCAGCAGTCAATGTATTAGACAGCGACCTAACTATGGCTACACCTTC.

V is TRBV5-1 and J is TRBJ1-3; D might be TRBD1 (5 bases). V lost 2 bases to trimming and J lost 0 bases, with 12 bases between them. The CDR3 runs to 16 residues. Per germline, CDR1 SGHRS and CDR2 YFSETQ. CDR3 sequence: CASSFGGTSSGNTIYF. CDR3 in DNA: TGCGCCAGCAGCTTTGGGGGGACGTCCTCTGGAAACACCATATATTTT.

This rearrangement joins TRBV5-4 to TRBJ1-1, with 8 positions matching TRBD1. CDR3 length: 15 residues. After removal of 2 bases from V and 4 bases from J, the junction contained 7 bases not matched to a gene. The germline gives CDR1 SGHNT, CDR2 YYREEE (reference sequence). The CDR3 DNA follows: TGTGCCAGCAGCTTACGACAGGGGCGGAGCACTGAAGCTTTCTTT. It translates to CASSLRQGRSTEAFF. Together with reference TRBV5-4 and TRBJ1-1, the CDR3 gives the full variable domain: ETGVTQSPTHLIKTRGQQVTLRCSSQSGHNTVSWYQQALGQGPQFIFQYYREEENGRGNFPPRFSGLQFPNYSSELNVNALELDDSALYLCASSLRQGRSTEAFFGQGTRLTVV.

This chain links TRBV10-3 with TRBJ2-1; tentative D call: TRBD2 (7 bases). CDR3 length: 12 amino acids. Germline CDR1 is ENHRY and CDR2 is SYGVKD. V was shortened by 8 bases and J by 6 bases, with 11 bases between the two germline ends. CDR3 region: CAIGRGGNEQFF. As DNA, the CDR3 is TGTGCCATCGGTAGGGGGGGCAATGAGCAGTTCTTC.

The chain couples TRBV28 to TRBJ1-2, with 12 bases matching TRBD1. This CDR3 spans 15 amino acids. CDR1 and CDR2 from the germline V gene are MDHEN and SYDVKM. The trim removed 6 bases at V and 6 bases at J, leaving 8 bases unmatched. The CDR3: CASRIRDRGRDGYTF. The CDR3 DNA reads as TGTGCCAGCAGGATCCGGGACAGGGGGCGGGATGGCTACACCTTC.